These T cell receptor beta chains were read from a single sample in a study of shared clonotypes between healthy human individuals. TCRdb's table, derived via immunoSEQ multiplex PCR, lists solely in-frame clones and lacks some. Counted here are over 950,000 clones, 60% to 80% occurring once; the ten biggest clones make up 0.89%. The specimen sequenced was memory CD4+ T cells from PBMCs. The receptors shown here come from a young man in good health. Some clones in this sample may be carry-over from other donors' samples. Both conserved end residues are part of each CDR3. Fields, in order: clone size, D gene, V gene, J gene, CDR3 protein, CDR3 DNA. The D gene is left open where the match is weak. Expanded clones get a size class; other rows say once, few or many, or leave the size out.

clone size: -; D gene: -; V gene: TRBV6-6; J gene: TRBJ2-5; CDR3 protein: CASSPPGETQYF; CDR3 DNA: TGTGCCAGCAGTCCCCCGGGGGAGACCCAGTACTTC
clone size: -; D gene: -; V gene: TRBV28; J gene: TRBJ1-6; CDR3 protein: CANRETANSPLHF; CDR3 DNA: TGTGCTAACCGTGAGACGGCTAATTCACCCCTCCACTTT
clone size: -; D gene: TRBD1; V gene: TRBV9; J gene: TRBJ2-5; CDR3 protein: CASSPPGTGGETQYF; CDR3 DNA: TGTGCCAGCAGCCCCCCCGGGACAGGGGGGGAGACCCAGTACTTC
clone size: -; D gene: -; V gene: TRBV11-2; J gene: TRBJ1-6; CDR3 protein: CASSWTVDSPLHF; CDR3 DNA: TGTGCCAGCAGCTGGACAGTTGATTCACCCCTCCACTTT
clone size: once; D gene: TRBD2; V gene: TRBV5-4; J gene: TRBJ2-7; CDR3 protein: CASSSPTSVQYF; CDR3 DNA: TGTGCCAGCAGTTCCCCGACTAGCGTGCAGTACTTC
clone size: -; D gene: TRBD1; V gene: TRBV2; J gene: TRBJ1-5; CDR3 protein: CASSEQGGRSNQPQHF; CDR3 DNA: TGTGCCAGCAGTGAACAAGGGGGCCGGAGCAATCAGCCCCAGCATTTT
clone size: -; D gene: TRBD2; V gene: TRBV7-9; J gene: TRBJ2-7; CDR3 protein: CASSPTSGRAGAYEQYF; CDR3 DNA: TGTGCCAGCAGCCCGACTAGCGGGAGGGCCGGGGCCTACGAGCAGTACTTC
clone size: -; D gene: TRBD1; V gene: TRBV6-5; J gene: TRBJ2-1; CDR3 protein: CASIHRGLYNEQFF; CDR3 DNA: TGTGCCAGCATCCACAGGGGGCTCTACAATGAGCAGTTCTTC
clone size: -; D gene: TRBD1; V gene: TRBV5-6; J gene: TRBJ1-5; CDR3 protein: CASSRQGEQPQHF; CDR3 DNA: TGTGCCAGCAGTCGACAGGGCGAACAGCCCCAGCATTTT
clone size: once; D gene: TRBD2; V gene: TRBV29-1; J gene: TRBJ2-5; CDR3 protein: CSVPLQLAVQETQYF; CDR3 DNA: TGCAGCGTTCCCCTGCAACTAGCGGTCCAAGAGACCCAGTACTTC
clone size: -; D gene: -; V gene: TRBV2; J gene: TRBJ1-5; CDR3 protein: CASTGGPGMGQPQHF; CDR3 DNA: TGTGCCAGCACCGGCGGACCAGGGATGGGTCAGCCCCAGCATTTT
clone size: -; D gene: TRBD2; V gene: TRBV6-4; J gene: TRBJ2-2; CDR3 protein: CASSGTSGKRTGELFF; CDR3 DNA: TGTGCCAGCAGTGGGACTAGCGGGAAACGAACCGGGGAGCTGTTTTTT
clone size: -; D gene: -; V gene: TRBV5-1; J gene: TRBJ2-2; CDR3 protein: CASSPGDTGELFF; CDR3 DNA: TGCGCCAGCAGCCCCGGGGACACCGGGGAGCTGTTTTTT
clone size: -; D gene: -; V gene: TRBV7-9; J gene: TRBJ2-2; CDR3 protein: CASSLGADFTRELFF; CDR3 DNA: TGTGCCAGCAGCTTAGGGGCCGACTTTACAAGGGAGCTGTTTTTT
clone size: -; D gene: TRBD2; V gene: TRBV9; J gene: TRBJ2-3; CDR3 protein: CASSSLGTSGTDTQYF; CDR3 DNA: TGTGCCAGCAGCTCCCTGGGGACTAGCGGGACAGATACGCAGTATTTT
clone size: -; D gene: TRBD1; V gene: TRBV19; J gene: TRBJ1-2; CDR3 protein: CASSRRDRGIHTF; CDR3 DNA: TGTGCCAGTAGTAGAAGGGACAGGGGAATCCACACCTTC
clone size: -; D gene: -; V gene: TRBV7-3; J gene: TRBJ2-2; CDR3 protein: CASSPQPASLSGELFF; CDR3 DNA: TGTGCCAGCAGCCCACAGCCGGCTAGCTTGTCCGGGGAGCTGTTTTTT
clone size: -; D gene: -; V gene: TRBV5-1; J gene: TRBJ2-5; CDR3 protein: CASSRGGSDGETQYF; CDR3 DNA: TGCGCCAGCAGCCGGGGAGGTAGCGACGGTGAGACCCAGTACTTC
clone size: few; D gene: -; V gene: TRBV14; J gene: TRBJ1-4; CDR3 protein: CASSQDSGSNEKLFF; CDR3 DNA: TGTGCCAGCAGCCAAGACAGCGGGTCTAATGAAAAACTGTTTTTT
clone size: -; D gene: -; V gene: TRBV6-5; J gene: TRBJ1-6; CDR3 protein: CASSYQFNSPLHF; CDR3 DNA: TGTGCCAGCAGTTATCAGTTTAATTCACCCCTCCACTTT
clone size: -; D gene: TRBD1; V gene: TRBV25-1; J gene: TRBJ1-5; CDR3 protein: CASSEGTVSQPQHF; CDR3 DNA: TGTGCCAGCAGTGAAGGGACAGTCAGTCAGCCCCAGCATTTT
clone size: few; D gene: TRBD1; V gene: TRBV7-2; J gene: TRBJ2-4; CDR3 protein: CASSMTGAPFGIQYF; CDR3 DNA: TGTGCCAGCAGCATGACAGGGGCCCCCTTTGGGATTCAGTACTTC
clone size: -; D gene: -; V gene: TRBV15; J gene: TRBJ2-5; CDR3 protein: CATSRGQEETQYF; CDR3 DNA: TGTGCCACCAGCAGGGGGCAGGAAGAGACCCAGTACTTC
clone size: -; D gene: -; V gene: TRBV7-9; J gene: TRBJ1-1; CDR3 protein: CASSVTGLSTEAFF; CDR3 DNA: TGTGCCAGCAGCGTCACAGGGCTTAGCACTGAAGCTTTCTTT
clone size: -; D gene: -; V gene: TRBV5-1; J gene: TRBJ2-7; CDR3 protein: CASSLVAGATSGQYF; CDR3 DNA: TGCGCCAGCAGCTTGGTGGCAGGGGCTACCAGTGGGCAGTACTTC
clone size: -; D gene: -; V gene: TRBV6-5; J gene: TRBJ2-2; CDR3 protein: CASSPTAGVTGELFF; CDR3 DNA: TGTGCCAGCAGTCCGACGGCAGGGGTTACCGGGGAGCTGTTTTTT
clone size: few; D gene: -; V gene: TRBV30; J gene: TRBJ2-5; CDR3 protein: CAWRSGYQETQYF; CDR3 DNA: TGTGCCTGGAGAAGCGGGTACCAAGAGACCCAGTACTTC
clone size: -; D gene: -; V gene: TRBV2; J gene: TRBJ1-1; CDR3 protein: CASSEARQGFEAFF; CDR3 DNA: TGTGCCAGCAGTGAAGCGCGCCAGGGGTTTGAAGCTTTCTTT
clone size: -; D gene: TRBD1; V gene: TRBV18; J gene: TRBJ2-7; CDR3 protein: CASSPDGRGYEQYF; CDR3 DNA: TGTGCCAGCTCACCAGATGGCAGGGGGTACGAGCAGTACTTC
clone size: -; D gene: -; V gene: TRBV11-3; J gene: TRBJ2-1; CDR3 protein: CASSQGGRAYNEQFF; CDR3 DNA: TGTGCCAGCAGCCAAGGCGGGCGAGCCTACAATGAGCAGTTCTTC
clone size: -; D gene: -; V gene: TRBV6-6; J gene: TRBJ2-3; CDR3 protein: CASSPPLSRADTQYF; CDR3 DNA: TGTGCCAGCAGCCCTCCCCTCAGCAGGGCAGATACGCAGTATTTT
clone size: -; D gene: TRBD1; V gene: TRBV29-1; J gene: TRBJ1-2; CDR3 protein: CSVRTGINYGYTF; CDR3 DNA: TGCAGCGTTCGGACAGGGATTAACTATGGCTACACCTTC